This record concerns one T cell receptor (beta chain) sequence. Its antigen is unidentified. The germline V gene has CDR1 LNHDA and CDR2 SQIVND (reference sequence). This CDR3 is 13 amino acids long. V lost 9 bases to trimming and J lost 6 bases; unmatched junction nucleotides: 9. The PCR contained 60 Vbeta and 13 Jbeta primers. Profiling relied on immunoSEQ multiplex PCR, and the TCRdb table lists in-frame clones only, not all of them. The table records 70,000 or so clones, 86% of them present only once. This sample stems from a study of cytomegalovirus exposure and HLA in healthy donors. Study-wide results and caveats: Testing in vitro showed three CMV-associated chains specific for CMV antigens. Most TCR sequences showed up rarely, but some public TCRs showed up in many donors. Judged likely to be a sequencing artifact was a cluster of highly shared sequence variants.

The sample was PBMCs. This receptor was identified in a woman aged 30 to 39 in good health and CMV-seronegative. The V and J genes are TRBV19 and TRBJ1-2, with 8 nucleotides matching TRBD1. CDR3 bases: TGTGCCAGCCGACAGGGGCAAGGAAATGGCTACACCTTC. It specifies CASRQGQGNGYTF.